This T cell receptor beta chain was sequenced during a study of Ad26.COV2.S vaccination and SARS-CoV-2 variants. Across the study: Trial arm assignment for the donor was COV1001 Ad26.COV2.S. Ad26.COV2.S shots went into the muscle once or twice, 56 days apart. Study-wide results and limits: There was reportedly substantial breadth in spike-specific CD8+ and CD4+ T cell responses after vaccination.

Germline-derived CDR1 and CDR2 are MDHEN and SYDVKM. The CDR3 loop spans 17 amino acids. J was trimmed by 1 base and V by 1 base; bases with no gene match: 6. Only in-frame clones appear in the TCRdb table, and some are missing; sequencing was by immunoSEQ multiplex PCR. This table has about 350,000 clones, more than 85% appearing once. Treatment reported: around 19 received Ad26.COV2.S at low or high dose, single or two shots; a few received placebo; per-sample allocation not given. The samples were gathered on day 63 after the first injection of vaccine or placebo. The shot given was an Ad26 vector that makes Wuhan-strain SARS-CoV-2 spike. Regarding this clone: The antigen is not known.

The receptor's source is a person aged 18 to 65 who received the Ad26.COV2.S COVID-19 vaccine or a placebo. This sample comprised peripheral blood, obtained in a trial of Ad26.COV2.S vaccine versus placebo. The V gene is TRBV28, the J gene TRBJ2-3, with TRBD2 matching 9 bases. As DNA, the CDR3 is TGTGCCAGCAGTTTATATGCGGGAGGGCCTGGCACAGATACGCAGTATTTT. It translates to CASSLYAGGPGTDTQYF.